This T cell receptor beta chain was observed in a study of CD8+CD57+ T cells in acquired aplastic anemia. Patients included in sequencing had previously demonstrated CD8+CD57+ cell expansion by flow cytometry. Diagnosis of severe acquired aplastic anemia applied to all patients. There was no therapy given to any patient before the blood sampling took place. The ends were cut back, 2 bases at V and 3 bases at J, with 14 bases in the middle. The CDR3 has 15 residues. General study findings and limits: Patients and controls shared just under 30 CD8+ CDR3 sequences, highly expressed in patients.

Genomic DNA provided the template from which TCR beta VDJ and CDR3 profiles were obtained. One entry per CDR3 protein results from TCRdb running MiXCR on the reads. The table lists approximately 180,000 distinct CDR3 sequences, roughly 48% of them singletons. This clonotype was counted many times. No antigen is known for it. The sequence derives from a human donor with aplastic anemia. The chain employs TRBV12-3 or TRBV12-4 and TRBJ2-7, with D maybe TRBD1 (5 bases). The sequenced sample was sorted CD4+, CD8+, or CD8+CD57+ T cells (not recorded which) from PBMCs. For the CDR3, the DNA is TGTGCCAGCAGTTTATCTGGACACGGAAGCTACGAGCAGTACTTC. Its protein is CASSLSGHGSYEQYF.